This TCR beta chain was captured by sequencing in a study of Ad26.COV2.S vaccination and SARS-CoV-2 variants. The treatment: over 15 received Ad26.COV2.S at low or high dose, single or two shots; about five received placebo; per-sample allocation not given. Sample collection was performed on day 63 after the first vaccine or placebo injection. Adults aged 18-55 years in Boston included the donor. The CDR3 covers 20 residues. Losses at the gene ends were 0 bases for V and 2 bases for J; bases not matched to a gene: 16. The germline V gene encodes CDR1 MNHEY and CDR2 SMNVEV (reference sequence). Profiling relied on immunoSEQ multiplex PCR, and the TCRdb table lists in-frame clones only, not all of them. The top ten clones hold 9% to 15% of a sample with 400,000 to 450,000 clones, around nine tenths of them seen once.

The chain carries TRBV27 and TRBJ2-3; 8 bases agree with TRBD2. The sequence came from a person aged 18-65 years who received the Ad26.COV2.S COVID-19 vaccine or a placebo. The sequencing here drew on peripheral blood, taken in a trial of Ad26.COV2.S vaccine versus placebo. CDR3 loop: CASSLSVAGGFNLHTDTQYF. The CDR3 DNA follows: TGTGCCAGCAGTTTATCGGTTGCGGGAGGATTTAACCTCCACACAGATACGCAGTATTTT.